This TCR delta chain was profiled in a study of γδ T cells in repeated Plasmodium falciparum infection (dated by TCRdb to the early 2020s). Regarding the study in general: Malian children exposed to intense seasonal malaria transmission were enrolled in the natural-infection arm and compared with Australian children matched for age and gender. Four controlled human malaria infections were administered to five malaria-naive U.S. adults over around 620 days by bites from P. falciparum NF54-infected Anopheles stephensi mosquitoes. Samples from controlled-infection subjects were taken at baseline, just before selected infections, and 21 days after each infection. Malian gammadelta TCR repertoires were analysed cross-sectionally during no-transmission periods and longitudinally across acute febrile malaria episodes. The study examined how repeated Plasmodium falciparum infection shapes the human gammadelta T cell repertoire, using natural infection in Mali and controlled human malaria infection.

Library creation used multiplex PCR. The instrument was an Illumina MiSeq. Both TCR gamma (TRG) and TCR delta (TRD) chains were sequenced from each sorted gammadelta T cell sample. Per the original workflow: The repertoire analyses used clonotype tree plots, the accumulated frequency of the top 20 clonotypes, and diversity index (DI) and D75 metrics. TCRdb reanalyzed the public reads with the CATT caller, and identical DNA sequences were merged afterwards. Clone size and V and J calls follow TCRdb, not the original study. This sample holds about 89,000 delta-chain clones; under 1.5% were observed only once. The biggest ten clones account for 7% to 9.5% of the sample. Points the paper makes about the study in general: In Vdelta2-negative, largely Vdelta1+, gammadelta TCR repertoires, repeated controlled infections appeared to drive waves of new clonotype selection. Compared with the repertoires of Australian children, the Vdelta2-negative gammadelta TCR repertoires of Malian children appeared more clonally expanded, less diverse and less shared. Generalizability was limited because the Malian cohort was drawn from a small rural village of predominantly one ethnic group. Because the controlled-infection cohort was small, analysis of inter-individual variability in gammadelta T cell responses was limited. Across time and infection, the Vgamma9/Vdelta2+ TCR repertoires showed a highly stable polyclonal makeup, with many TCRgamma sequences overlapping between individuals.

The germline V gene sets CDR1 to TSWWSYY and CDR2 to QGS. Clipping removes 6 bases from V and 4 bases from J, with 29 as the unmatched junction base count. From cysteine to phenylalanine, the CDR3 is 22 amino acids long. Of all the DNA, just the CDR3 is kept, 66 bases in frame from base 1. Vgamma9/Vdelta2+ and Vdelta2-negative gammadelta T cell populations were flow-sorted from peripheral blood mononuclear cells for bulk TCR repertoire analysis. The sample holds many counts of this clone. Its antigen specificity is not known. Base qualities are not at hand, and no much larger clone is one base apart. The sample holds other DNA sequences that translate to the same CDR3.

Sequenced material: gamma-delta T cells from blood. This sequence uses TRDV1 and TRDJ1, with TRDD3 matching 10 junction bases. The receptor comes from a pool of human donors (malaria-infected and uninfected, not separated). The nucleotide sequence reads as follows: TGTGCTCTTGGTGCTTATTATTACAAGGTCCGGGGGATACGGCGGTGGGGCGATAAACTCATCTTT. Its protein is CALGAYYYKVRGIRRWGDKLIF.